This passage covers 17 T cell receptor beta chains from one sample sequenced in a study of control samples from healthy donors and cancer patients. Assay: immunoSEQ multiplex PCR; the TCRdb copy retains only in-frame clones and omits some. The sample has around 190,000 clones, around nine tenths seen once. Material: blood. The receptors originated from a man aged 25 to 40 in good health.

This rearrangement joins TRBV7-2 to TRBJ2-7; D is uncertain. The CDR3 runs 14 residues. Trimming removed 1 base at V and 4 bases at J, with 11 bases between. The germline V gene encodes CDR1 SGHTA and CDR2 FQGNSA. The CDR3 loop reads CASSLGPLDYEQYF. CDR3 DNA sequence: TGTGCCAGCAGCTTAGGACCTTTGGATTACGAGCAGTACTTC.

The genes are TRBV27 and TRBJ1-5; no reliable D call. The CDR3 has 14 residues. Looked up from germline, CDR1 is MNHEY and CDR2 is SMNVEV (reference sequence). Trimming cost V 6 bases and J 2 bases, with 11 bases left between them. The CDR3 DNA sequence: TGTGCCAGCAGGCCTCGGGAGGGCAATCAGCCCCAGCATTTT. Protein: CASRPREGNQPQHF.

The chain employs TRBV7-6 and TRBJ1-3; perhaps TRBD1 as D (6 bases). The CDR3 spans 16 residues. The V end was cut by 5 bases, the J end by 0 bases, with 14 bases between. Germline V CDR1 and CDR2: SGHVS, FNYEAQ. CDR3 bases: TGTGCCAGCAGCCTTGGGACACCCTACTCTGGAAACACCATATATTTT. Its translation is CASSLGTPYSGNTIYF.

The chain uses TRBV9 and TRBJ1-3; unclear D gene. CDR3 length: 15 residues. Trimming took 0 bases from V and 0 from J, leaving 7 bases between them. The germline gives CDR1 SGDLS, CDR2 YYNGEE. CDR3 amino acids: CASSVGGNSGNTIYF. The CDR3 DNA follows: TGTGCCAGCAGCGTAGGAGGGAACTCTGGAAACACCATATATTTT.

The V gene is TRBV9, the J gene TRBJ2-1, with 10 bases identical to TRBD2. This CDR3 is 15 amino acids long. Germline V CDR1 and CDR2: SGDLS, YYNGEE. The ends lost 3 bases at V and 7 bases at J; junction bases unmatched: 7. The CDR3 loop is CASSEGLAQYNEQFF. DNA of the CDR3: TGTGCCAGCAGCGAGGGACTAGCGCAGTATAATGAGCAGTTCTTC.

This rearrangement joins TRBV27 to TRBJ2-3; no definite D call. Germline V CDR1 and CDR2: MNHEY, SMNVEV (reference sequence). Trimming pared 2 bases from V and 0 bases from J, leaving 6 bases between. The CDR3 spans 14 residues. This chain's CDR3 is CASSLLGSTDTQYF. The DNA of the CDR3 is TGTGCCAGCAGTTTACTGGGAAGCACAGATACGCAGTATTTT.

The CDR3 region is CASSPGGNTGELFF. CDR3 in DNA: TGTGCCAGCAGCCCCGGGGGGAACACCGGGGAGCTGTTTTTT. The genes are TRBV14 and TRBJ2-2, with D possibly being TRBD2 (6 bases). This CDR3 has 14 amino acids. Germline V lookup: CDR1 SGHDN, CDR2 FVKESK. V lost 4 bases and J lost 1, with 7 bases in between.

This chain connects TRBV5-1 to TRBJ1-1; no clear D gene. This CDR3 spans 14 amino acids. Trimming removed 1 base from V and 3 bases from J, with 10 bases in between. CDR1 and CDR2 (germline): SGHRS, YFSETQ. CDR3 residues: CASSLRSVDTEAFF. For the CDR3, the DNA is TGCGCCAGCAGCTTGAGATCGGTGGACACTGAAGCTTTCTTT.

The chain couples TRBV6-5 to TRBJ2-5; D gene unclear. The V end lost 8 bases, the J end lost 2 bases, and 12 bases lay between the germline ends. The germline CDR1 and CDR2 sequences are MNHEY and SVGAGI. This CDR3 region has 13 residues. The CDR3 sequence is CASRYTLQETQYF. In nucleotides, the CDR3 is TGTGCCAGCCGATACACATTACAAGAGACCCAGTACTTC.

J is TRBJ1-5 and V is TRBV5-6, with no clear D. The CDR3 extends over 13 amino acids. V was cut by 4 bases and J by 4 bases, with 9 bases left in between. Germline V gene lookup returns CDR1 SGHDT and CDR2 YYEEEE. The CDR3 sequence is CASSLDGNQPQHF. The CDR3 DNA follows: TGTGCCAGCAGCCTCGACGGTAATCAGCCCCAGCATTTT.

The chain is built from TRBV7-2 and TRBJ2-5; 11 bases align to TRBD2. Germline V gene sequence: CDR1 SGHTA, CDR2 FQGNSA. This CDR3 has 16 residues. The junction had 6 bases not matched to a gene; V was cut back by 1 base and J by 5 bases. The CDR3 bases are TGTGCCAGCAGCTTAGATATAGCGGGGGGGCTTGAGACCCAGTACTTC. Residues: CASSLDIAGGLETQYF.

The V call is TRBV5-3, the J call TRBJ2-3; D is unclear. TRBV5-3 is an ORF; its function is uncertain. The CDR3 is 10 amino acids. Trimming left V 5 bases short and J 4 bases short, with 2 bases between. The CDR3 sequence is CARRSDTQYF. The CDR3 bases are TGTGCCAGAAGGTCAGATACGCAGTATTTT.

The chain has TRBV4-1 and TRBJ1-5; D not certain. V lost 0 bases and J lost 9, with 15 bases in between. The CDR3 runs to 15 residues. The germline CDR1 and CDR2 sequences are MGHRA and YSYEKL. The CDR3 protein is CASSQEEAPMRPQHF. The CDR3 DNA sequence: TGCGCCAGCAGCCAAGAAGAGGCCCCGATGCGGCCCCAGCATTTT.

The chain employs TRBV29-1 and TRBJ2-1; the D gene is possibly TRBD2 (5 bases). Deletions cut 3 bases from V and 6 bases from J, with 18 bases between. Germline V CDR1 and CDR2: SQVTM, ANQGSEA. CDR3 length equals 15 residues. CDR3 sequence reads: CSVDPRALERNEQFF. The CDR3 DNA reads TGCAGCGTTGACCCGCGGGCCCTGGAGCGCAATGAGCAGTTCTTC.

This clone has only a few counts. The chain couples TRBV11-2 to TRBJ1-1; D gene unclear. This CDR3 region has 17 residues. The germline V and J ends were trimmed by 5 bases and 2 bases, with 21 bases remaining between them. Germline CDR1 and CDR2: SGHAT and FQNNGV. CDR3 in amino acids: CASSLQPVSEDNTEAFF. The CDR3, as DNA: TGTGCCAGCAGCCTCCAGCCGGTTTCGGAGGATAACACTGAAGCTTTCTTT.

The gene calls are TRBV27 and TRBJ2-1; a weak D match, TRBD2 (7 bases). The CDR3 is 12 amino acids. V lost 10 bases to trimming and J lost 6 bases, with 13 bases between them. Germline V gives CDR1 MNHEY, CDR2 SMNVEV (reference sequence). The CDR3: CATARGANEQFF. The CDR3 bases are TGTGCCACCGCTCGGGGGGCCAATGAGCAGTTCTTC.

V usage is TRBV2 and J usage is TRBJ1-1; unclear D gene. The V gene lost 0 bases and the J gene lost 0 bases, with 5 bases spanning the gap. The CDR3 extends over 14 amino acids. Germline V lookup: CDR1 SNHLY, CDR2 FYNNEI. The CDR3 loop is CASSEAGMNTEAFF. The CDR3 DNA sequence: TGTGCCAGCAGTGAAGCGGGGATGAACACTGAAGCTTTCTTT.